The 7 T cell receptor beta chains presented below share a single source sample, sequenced in a study of T cells in Graves' hyperthyroidism and ophthalmopathy. RNA transcripts were the template for amplifying TCR beta CDR3 regions. Researchers ran a first-round RT-PCR on the TCR CDR3 using the HTBI primer set. TCRdb processed the multiplex PCR reads anew with MiXCR; each CDR3 protein has one entry. The sample includes 150,000 to 200,000 distinct CDR3 sequences, over 15% of them seen just once. Sequencing used blood. The receptor set was obtained from a woman aged 50 to 60 with Graves' hyperthyroidism.

Remarks on this clonotype: A read error may be the cause here, since a much bigger clone is one base away. J is TRBJ1-1 and V is TRBV18; no reliable D call. CDR3 length: 13 residues. Per germline, CDR1 KGHSH and CDR2 LQKENI. CDR3 loop: CANSKEGNTEAFF. The CDR3, as DNA: TGTGCCAACTCAAAGGAGGGGAACACTGAAGCTTTCTTT.

The CDR3 sequence is CASSLQSGGNYGYTF. The CDR3 DNA reads TGTGCCAGCAGCTTGCAATCCGGGGGGAACTATGGCTACACCTTC. This chain joins TRBV5-6 and TRBJ1-2; weak D call: TRBD1 (5 bases). V gave up 1 base and J gave up 2 bases, with 12 bases separating them. The CDR3 is made up of 15 amino acids. CDR1 SGHDT and CDR2 YYEEEE come from the germline V gene.

This clonotype has only a few counts. The J gene is TRBJ1-5, the V gene TRBV24-1; no reliable D call. V gave up 8 bases and J gave up 0 bases, with 25 bases separating them. This CDR3 is 19 amino acids long. Per germline, CDR1 KGHDR and CDR2 SFDVKD. CDR3 DNA: TGTGCCACCAATTCCGAATGGGCAGTGACTCCCTATAGCAATCAGCCCCAGCATTTT. Translation: CATNSEWAVTPYSNQPQHF.

This clonotype appeared many times. The genes are TRBV12-3 or TRBV12-4 and TRBJ1-4; the D gene is possibly TRBD1 (5 bases). This CDR3 is 14 amino acids long. V lost 6 bases, J lost 7 bases, and 15 bases lay in between. CDR3 sequence: CASRLSRGSEKLFF. The CDR3 DNA reads as TGTGCCAGCAGGTTGTCTCGGGGGTCTGAAAAACTGTTTTTT.

This clonotype was recorded at least ten times. V and J are TRBV15 and TRBJ2-3; the D is unclear. The V gene lost 3 bases and the J gene lost 1 base, with 8 bases spanning the gap. The CDR3 is 14 residues long. Germline values: CDR1 LNHNV, CDR2 YYDKDF (reference sequence). The CDR3 bases are TGTGCCACCAGCAGGGTAGGGCGCACAGATACGCAGTATTTT. Protein product: CATSRVGRTDTQYF.

There are a few counts of this clonotype. A much larger clone sits a single nucleotide away, making a read error possible. This is likely a read error, given that the CDR3 carries no conserved phenylalanine or tryptophan at its end. The chain joins TRBV12-3 or TRBV12-4 to TRBJ1-1; D gene unclear. The ends were cut back, 6 bases at V and 9 bases at J, with 20 bases in the middle. CDR3 length equals 14 residues. CDR3 sequence: CASRTPSRPDKAFL. CDR3 DNA: TGTGCCAGCAGAACCCCAAGTCGCCCTGATAAAGCTTTCCTT.

This clonotype was seen at least ten times. V gene TRBV28 combines with J gene TRBJ2-1; D unresolved. Germline V gene lookup returns CDR1 MDHEN and CDR2 SYDVKM. This CDR3 is 14 amino acids long. With 4 bases removed from V and 0 bases from J, the gap between germline ends came to 7 bases. The CDR3 region is CASSSYPSYNEQFF. The CDR3 bases are TGTGCCAGCAGTTCATACCCCTCCTACAATGAGCAGTTCTTC.